This T cell receptor (beta chain) was sequenced for a study of identical twins. This clonotype was seen more than once but under ten times. Its antigen is undetermined. Template switching (which added a universal primer site) was used, and cDNA carried unique molecular identifiers. MiXCR, run by TCRdb on the 5' RACE reads, gives a single entry per CDR3 protein. Of under 350,000 distinct CDR3 sequences in the sample, just under 9.5% were seen once. Healthy Caucasians supplied all donations. General study results and limits: Reduced insertions were recorded for abundant cord blood beta clonotypes, with no such pattern in memory repertoires.

This sample was also put to use in a study of yellow fever vaccine responses in identical twins.

Sequencing was performed on CD8+ T cells sorted from blood. The receptor's source is a woman between 18 and 30 years old in good health.

The DNA of the CDR3 is TGTGCCAGCAGTCCGACAGCGAACCAGCAGTACTTC. The encoded protein is CASSPTANQQYF. This rearrangement joins TRBV25-1 to TRBJ2-7, with TRBD1 as a possible D gene (5 bases). The CDR3 spans 12 residues. Germline lookup yields CDR1 MGHDK and CDR2 SYGVNS. With 5 bases removed from V and 8 bases from J, the gap between germline ends came to 13 bases.